The rows below give T cell receptor beta chains drawn from one sample of a study of OX40 agonist ivuxolimab in advanced cancers. Clones were read by immunoSEQ multiplex PCR, and TCRdb kept only the in-frame ones, dropping some. The sample records more than 80,000 clones, about nine tenths being singletons. The material was CD4+ or CD8+ T cells sorted from blood, obtained in a trial of the OX40 agonist ivuxolimab. The origin of the receptors is an adult with an advanced solid tumor such as melanoma, head and neck, liver or kidney cancer. Both conserved end residues are part of each CDR3. D genes are given only for firm matches. Size tells how often a clone was seen (once, few, many) or the class of an expanded clone, and some rows leave it out.

d_call: TRBD2
j_call: TRBJ2-1
clone_size: .
v_call: TRBV25-1
cdr3_aa: CASSGRLLNEQFF
cdr3_nt: TGTGCCAGTAGCGGGAGGTTACTCAATGAGCAGTTCTTC

d_call: .
j_call: TRBJ2-5
clone_size: .
v_call: TRBV4-1
cdr3_aa: CASSQDYDLRDWETQYF
cdr3_nt: TGCGCTAGCAGCCAAGATTACGACCTGCGGGACTGGGAGACCCAGTACTTC

d_call: .
j_call: TRBJ2-7
clone_size: .
v_call: TRBV6-4
cdr3_aa: CASSDPILAGSGKEQYF
cdr3_nt: TGTGCCAGCAGTGACCCGATTCTGGCGGGATCAGGAAAAGAGCAGTACTTC

d_call: .
j_call: TRBJ1-1
clone_size: few
v_call: TRBV7-9
cdr3_aa: CASSPTRSRTEAFF
cdr3_nt: TGTGCCAGCAGCCCGACAAGGTCACGAACTGAAGCTTTCTTT

d_call: .
j_call: TRBJ2-1
clone_size: .
v_call: TRBV5-1
cdr3_aa: CASSLDGGYNEQFF
cdr3_nt: TGCGCCAGCAGCTTGGACGGGGGTTACAATGAGCAGTTCTTC

d_call: TRBD1
j_call: TRBJ2-7
clone_size: .
v_call: TRBV28
cdr3_aa: CASSSGQDVEQYF
cdr3_nt: TGTGCCAGCAGTTCGGGACAGGACGTCGAGCAGTACTTC

d_call: TRBD1
j_call: TRBJ2-1
clone_size: .
v_call: TRBV7-2
cdr3_aa: CASSLGGQGAYEQFF
cdr3_nt: TGTGCCAGCAGCTTAGGCGGTCAGGGGGCCTATGAGCAGTTCTTC

d_call: TRBD2
j_call: TRBJ2-3
clone_size: .
v_call: TRBV2
cdr3_aa: CASSERSGSSNTQYF
cdr3_nt: TGTGCCAGCAGTGAACGTAGCGGGAGTTCAAATACGCAGTATTTT

d_call: .
j_call: TRBJ1-4
clone_size: .
v_call: TRBV7-8
cdr3_aa: CASSSLQGTPEKLFF
cdr3_nt: TGTGCCAGCAGCTCCCTACAGGGAACCCCGGAAAAACTGTTTTTT

d_call: .
j_call: TRBJ2-2
clone_size: .
v_call: TRBV11-1
cdr3_aa: CASSPSGVANTGELFF
cdr3_nt: TGTGCCAGCAGCCCTAGTGGCGTTGCGAACACCGGGGAGCTGTTTTTT

d_call: TRBD2
j_call: TRBJ2-3
clone_size: .
v_call: TRBV7-2
cdr3_aa: CASSSRTSGLTDTQYF
cdr3_nt: TGTGCCAGCAGCTCCCGGACTAGCGGGTTGACAGATACGCAGTATTTT

d_call: .
j_call: TRBJ2-7
clone_size: .
v_call: TRBV13
cdr3_aa: CASSHRVGAGEQYF
cdr3_nt: TGTGCCAGCAGCCACCGGGTTGGGGCGGGCGAGCAGTACTTC

d_call: .
j_call: TRBJ1-3
clone_size: .
v_call: TRBV9
cdr3_aa: CASSVGGGQGNTIYF
cdr3_nt: TGTGCCAGCAGCGTCGGAGGGGGTCAGGGAAACACCATATATTTT

d_call: TRBD1
j_call: TRBJ1-2
clone_size: .
v_call: TRBV5-1
cdr3_aa: CASSPDRGYGYTF
cdr3_nt: TGCGCCAGCAGCCCAGACAGGGGCTATGGCTACACCTTC

d_call: .
j_call: TRBJ1-1
clone_size: .
v_call: TRBV30
cdr3_aa: CAWSTYSGTEAFF
cdr3_nt: TGTGCCTGGAGTACCTACTCGGGCACTGAAGCTTTCTTT

d_call: TRBD2
j_call: TRBJ2-7
clone_size: .
v_call: TRBV28
cdr3_aa: CASSTPSSGSPHEQYF
cdr3_nt: TGTGCCAGCAGTACCCCCTCCAGCGGGAGTCCCCACGAGCAGTACTTC

d_call: .
j_call: TRBJ1-4
clone_size: .
v_call: TRBV5-1
cdr3_aa: CASSFLGGGNEKLFF
cdr3_nt: TGCGCCAGCAGCTTTCTGGGTGGGGGCAATGAAAAACTGTTTTTT

d_call: .
j_call: TRBJ1-3
clone_size: .
v_call: TRBV18
cdr3_aa: CASSPPARSGNTIYF
cdr3_nt: TGTGCCAGCTCACCCCCCGCCCGCTCTGGAAACACCATATATTTT

d_call: .
j_call: TRBJ2-5
clone_size: .
v_call: TRBV10-2
cdr3_aa: CASSESGIQETQYF
cdr3_nt: TGCGCCAGCAGTGAGTCGGGAATACAAGAGACCCAGTACTTC

d_call: TRBD2
j_call: TRBJ2-1
clone_size: .
v_call: TRBV28
cdr3_aa: CASSRPGTSVNEQFF
cdr3_nt: TGTGCCAGCAGTCGGCCCGGGACTAGCGTCAATGAGCAGTTCTTC

d_call: .
j_call: TRBJ2-7
clone_size: .
v_call: TRBV20-1
cdr3_aa: CSAQRVYEQYF
cdr3_nt: TGCAGTGCCCAGAGGGTCTACGAGCAGTACTTC

d_call: .
j_call: TRBJ1-1
clone_size: .
v_call: TRBV6-5
cdr3_aa: CASSYSTGAEAFF
cdr3_nt: TGTGCCAGCAGTTACTCGACCGGGGCTGAAGCTTTCTTT

d_call: TRBD1
j_call: TRBJ1-5
clone_size: .
v_call: TRBV19
cdr3_aa: CASRTGTGENQPQHF
cdr3_nt: TGTGCCAGTAGAACCGGGACAGGGGAAAACCAGCCCCAGCATTTT

d_call: TRBD1
j_call: TRBJ1-2
clone_size: .
v_call: TRBV6-5
cdr3_aa: CASSTRQGTSGYTF
cdr3_nt: TGTGCCAGCAGTACACGACAGGGGACCAGTGGCTACACCTTC

d_call: TRBD1
j_call: TRBJ2-5
clone_size: .
v_call: TRBV19
cdr3_aa: CASSIGNRGETQYF
cdr3_nt: TGTGCCAGTAGTATCGGGAACAGGGGAGAGACCCAGTACTTC

d_call: TRBD2
j_call: TRBJ2-5
clone_size: .
v_call: TRBV5-1
cdr3_aa: CASSLTGRAEETQYF
cdr3_nt: TGCGCCAGCAGCTTGACCGGGAGGGCGGAAGAGACCCAGTACTTC

d_call: TRBD1
j_call: TRBJ1-1
clone_size: .
v_call: TRBV5-1
cdr3_aa: CASSPMGGGDTEAFF
cdr3_nt: TGCGCCAGCAGCCCTATGGGAGGGGGCGACACTGAAGCTTTCTTT

d_call: .
j_call: TRBJ2-5
clone_size: .
v_call: TRBV5-1
cdr3_aa: CASSPASEGETQYF
cdr3_nt: TGCGCCAGCAGCCCCGCTAGCGAGGGGGAGACCCAGTACTTC

d_call: .
j_call: TRBJ2-7
clone_size: .
v_call: TRBV18
cdr3_aa: CASSPGTRFYEQYF
cdr3_nt: TGTGCCAGCTCACCAGGGACAAGATTCTACGAGCAGTACTTC

d_call: .
j_call: TRBJ2-3
clone_size: once
v_call: TRBV29-1
cdr3_aa: CSVEFPGNTDTQYF
cdr3_nt: TGCAGCGTTGAATTTCCAGGGAACACAGATACGCAGTATTTT

d_call: TRBD1
j_call: TRBJ1-2
clone_size: few
v_call: TRBV7-8
cdr3_aa: CASSAGQLVGYTF
cdr3_nt: TGTGCCAGCAGCGCGGGACAGCTTGTGGGCTACACCTTC

d_call: TRBD2
j_call: TRBJ2-1
clone_size: few
v_call: TRBV5-1
cdr3_aa: CASSLRGLAGVGEQFF
cdr3_nt: TGCGCCAGCAGCCTCCGTGGACTAGCGGGAGTTGGTGAGCAGTTCTTC

d_call: .
j_call: TRBJ2-7
clone_size: .
v_call: TRBV18
cdr3_aa: CASSPPGSYEQYF
cdr3_nt: TGTGCCAGCTCCCCCCCCGGCAGCTACGAGCAGTACTTC

d_call: TRBD2
j_call: TRBJ2-7
clone_size: .
v_call: TRBV11-3
cdr3_aa: CASSFRPAGGFEQYF
cdr3_nt: TGTGCCAGCAGCTTTCGGCCAGCGGGAGGGTTCGAGCAGTACTTC

d_call: TRBD1
j_call: TRBJ2-5
clone_size: .
v_call: TRBV7-9
cdr3_aa: CASSPGQGRVAEETQYF
cdr3_nt: TGTGCCAGCAGCCCAGGACAGGGTAGGGTCGCGGAAGAGACCCAGTACTTC

d_call: .
j_call: TRBJ2-5
clone_size: .
v_call: TRBV28
cdr3_aa: CASSSNPGHLGETQYF
cdr3_nt: TGTGCCAGCAGTTCGAATCCGGGACACTTAGGAGAGACCCAGTACTTC

d_call: .
j_call: TRBJ2-2
clone_size: .
v_call: TRBV19
cdr3_aa: CASSSKQGVAGELFF
cdr3_nt: TGTGCCAGTAGTTCAAAACAGGGAGTAGCCGGGGAGCTGTTTTTT

d_call: TRBD2
j_call: TRBJ2-3
clone_size: .
v_call: TRBV19
cdr3_aa: CASSRGLAGGTDTQYF
cdr3_nt: TGTGCCAGTAGTAGAGGACTAGCGGGAGGGACAGATACGCAGTATTTT

d_call: TRBD1
j_call: TRBJ2-5
clone_size: .
v_call: TRBV2
cdr3_aa: CASTQGQAQETQYF
cdr3_nt: TGTGCCAGCACCCAAGGACAGGCCCAAGAGACCCAGTACTTC

d_call: .
j_call: TRBJ2-7
clone_size: .
v_call: TRBV5-1
cdr3_aa: CASSTSGPGHFYEQYF
cdr3_nt: TGCGCCAGCAGCACCAGCGGCCCCGGGCATTTCTACGAGCAGTACTTC

d_call: .
j_call: TRBJ2-7
clone_size: .
v_call: TRBV7-3
cdr3_aa: CASRAGGCEREQYF
cdr3_nt: TGTGCCAGCAGGGCAGGGGGGTGCGAAAGGGAGCAGTACTTC

d_call: .
j_call: TRBJ2-1
clone_size: once
v_call: TRBV27
cdr3_aa: CASSLGPGNYNEQFF
cdr3_nt: TGTGCCAGCAGTTTAGGGCCAGGTAACTACAATGAGCAGTTCTTC

d_call: .
j_call: TRBJ2-7
clone_size: .
v_call: TRBV13
cdr3_aa: CASSLSGSQGVSYEQYF
cdr3_nt: TGTGCCAGCAGCTTATCAGGGAGCCAGGGCGTATCCTACGAGCAGTACTTC

d_call: .
j_call: TRBJ2-1
clone_size: .
v_call: TRBV27
cdr3_aa: CASNTPGATEQFF
cdr3_nt: TGTGCCAGCAATACGCCCGGGGCAACAGAGCAGTTCTTC

d_call: .
j_call: TRBJ1-5
clone_size: .
v_call: TRBV10-3
cdr3_aa: CAISGEENQPQHF
cdr3_nt: TGTGCCATCAGTGGAGAAGAGAATCAGCCCCAGCATTTT

d_call: TRBD1
j_call: TRBJ2-5
clone_size: .
v_call: TRBV6-6
cdr3_aa: CASSSLGQGAETQYF
cdr3_nt: TGTGCCAGCAGTTCCCTTGGGCAGGGGGCCGAGACCCAGTACTTC

d_call: .
j_call: TRBJ1-3
clone_size: few
v_call: TRBV2
cdr3_aa: CASTQDRAGNTIYF
cdr3_nt: TGTGCCAGCACCCAGGACAGAGCTGGAAACACCATATATTTT

d_call: .
j_call: TRBJ2-7
clone_size: .
v_call: TRBV7-2
cdr3_aa: CASSTSYEQYF
cdr3_nt: TGTGCCAGCAGCACCTCCTACGAGCAGTACTTC

d_call: TRBD2
j_call: TRBJ2-3
clone_size: .
v_call: TRBV18
cdr3_aa: CASTLAGGPSAPDTQYF
cdr3_nt: TGTGCCAGCACACTAGCGGGAGGGCCCTCAGCCCCAGATACGCAGTATTTT

d_call: .
j_call: TRBJ1-6
clone_size: .
v_call: TRBV10-2
cdr3_aa: CASSAPENNSPLHF
cdr3_nt: TGCGCCAGCAGTGCCCCAGAAAATAATTCACCCCTCCACTTT

d_call: .
j_call: TRBJ2-5
clone_size: .
v_call: TRBV5-1
cdr3_aa: CASSSLQVKETQYF
cdr3_nt: TGCGCCAGCAGCTCCCTCCAGGTTAAAGAGACCCAGTACTTC

d_call: TRBD2
j_call: TRBJ2-7
clone_size: .
v_call: TRBV2
cdr3_aa: CASSGTSGGEAQYF
cdr3_nt: TGTGCCAGCAGTGGGACTAGCGGGGGCGAAGCGCAGTACTTC

d_call: .
j_call: TRBJ2-7
clone_size: .
v_call: TRBV5-1
cdr3_aa: CASSLDASTYEQYF
cdr3_nt: TGCGCCAGCAGCTTGGATGCCTCTACCTACGAGCAGTACTTC

d_call: TRBD2
j_call: TRBJ2-7
clone_size: few
v_call: TRBV7-8
cdr3_aa: CASSLAGGVNYEQYF
cdr3_nt: TGTGCCAGCAGCTTAGCGGGAGGGGTTAACTACGAGCAGTACTTC

d_call: TRBD1
j_call: TRBJ1-2
clone_size: .
v_call: TRBV23-1
cdr3_aa: CASTWDRGLNYGYTF
cdr3_nt: TGCGCCAGCACCTGGGACAGGGGGCTAAACTATGGCTACACCTTC

d_call: .
j_call: TRBJ2-2
clone_size: .
v_call: TRBV28
cdr3_aa: CASRDGYMTGELFF
cdr3_nt: TGTGCCAGCAGAGACGGGTACATGACCGGGGAGCTGTTTTTT